The 27 T cell receptor beta chains below all came from one sample that was sequenced in a study of T cell responses to AZD1222 COVID-19 vaccine. Measured with immunoSEQ multiplex PCR; TCRdb has only the in-frame clones, and not every one. Of 89,000 or so clones in the sample, 75% to 95% were seen once. This sample comprised peripheral blood, obtained 28 days after the second AZD1222 dose. The receptors stem from an adult who received the AZD1222 COVID-19 vaccine.

The count of this clone is one. V is TRBV9 and J is TRBJ2-2; D is unresolved. The CDR3 runs to 14 residues. The V gene's germline CDR1 is SGDLS and CDR2 YYNGEE. V gave up 0 bases and J gave up 6 bases, with 9 bases separating them. The CDR3 region has the DNA TGTGCCAGCAGCGTAGATGGGGTACCCGGGGAGCTGTTTTTT. Translated, it gives CASSVDGVPGELFF.

This CDR3 is CASSEGPGFVAGYTF. The CDR3 nucleotides are TGTGCCAGCAGTGAAGGGCCGGGGTTTGTGGCTGGCTACACCTTC. J is TRBJ1-2 and V is TRBV6-1; the D is unclear. The CDR3 spans 15 residues. V lost 1 base and J lost 7, with 16 bases in between. Germline V gives CDR1 MNHNS, CDR2 SASEGT.

The rearrangement links TRBV7-2 to TRBJ2-7; TRBD2 aligns across 13 bases. Germline trimming cut 5 bases from V and 2 bases from J; bases unmatched to any gene: 3. The length of the CDR3 is 15 residues. CDR1 and CDR2 (germline): SGHTA, FQGNSA. The CDR3 protein is CASSKGLAGAYEQYF. DNA for the CDR3: TGTGCCAGCAGCAAAGGACTAGCGGGAGCCTACGAGCAGTACTTC.

The rearrangement uses TRBV29-1 and TRBJ1-3, with no clear D. From germline, CDR1 is SQVTM and CDR2 ANQGSEA. Between the trimmed V and J ends, which lost 5 bases and 4 bases, there was a span of 9 bases. The CDR3 contains 12 residues. CDR3 coding DNA: TGCAGCGTTCTCGTATACGGAAACACCATATATTTT. It is translated as CSVLVYGNTIYF.

The chain has TRBV4-3 and TRBJ2-7; 13 bases match TRBD2. This CDR3 spans 14 amino acids. Germline CDR1 and CDR2: LGHNA and YSLEER. V lost 6 bases and J lost 6; bases outside the gene matches: 5. The CDR3 reads CASSKTSGRPEQYF. In nucleotides, the CDR3 is TGCGCCAGCAGTAAGACTAGCGGGAGGCCCGAGCAGTACTTC.

The chain combines TRBV4-1 with TRBJ1-2; 10 bases agree with TRBD1. CDR1 MGHRA and CDR2 YSYEKL come from the germline V gene. This CDR3 is built from 16 residues. The junction had 6 bases not matched to a gene; V was cut back by 1 base and J by 4 bases. The CDR3, as DNA: TGCGCCAGCAGCCAAGCCGGGACAGGGGTGGGCTATGGCTACACCTTC. This gives the protein CASSQAGTGVGYGYTF.

This chain joins TRBV18 and TRBJ1-1, with a tentative D call TRBD1 (6 bases). The CDR3 loop spans 15 amino acids. V was trimmed by 1 base and J by 0 bases, leaving 9 bases between them. In germline, CDR1 is KGHSH, CDR2 LQKENI. CDR3 sequence: CASSPRTDMNTEAFF. The DNA for the CDR3 is TGTGCCAGCTCACCACGGACAGACATGAACACTGAAGCTTTCTTT.

This chain links TRBV24-1 with TRBJ1-5, with 7 bases that match TRBD1. The germline CDR1 and CDR2 sequences are KGHDR and SFDVKD. The length of the CDR3 is 12 residues. V lost 9 bases and J lost 9; bases outside the gene matches: 7. CDR3 amino acids: CATGAPGGPQHF. The CDR3 DNA sequence: TGTGCCACCGGGGCCCCAGGGGGGCCCCAGCATTTT.

This chain joins TRBV25-1 and TRBJ2-7, with a tentative D call TRBD1 (6 bases). The CDR3 is 14 amino acids. Germline V gene sequence: CDR1 MGHDK, CDR2 SYGVNS. V lost 7 bases and J lost 0, with 13 bases in between. CDR3 residues: CASKEDSRSYEQYF. CDR3 DNA sequence: TGTGCCAGCAAGGAGGACAGCCGCTCCTACGAGCAGTACTTC.

This chain connects TRBV6-5 to TRBJ1-5; TRBD1 aligns across 8 bases. CDR3 length: 15 residues. Trimming removed 6 bases from V and 6 bases from J; junction bases left unmatched: 10. Germline CDR1 is MNHEY and CDR2 is SVGAGI. The CDR3 DNA reads as TGTGCCAGCAGCCCGGACAGGGTTGGGAGTCAGCCCCAGCATTTT. The encoded protein is CASSPDRVGSQPQHF.

CDR3 region: CASSLPGTGSGNTIYF. The CDR3 nucleotides are TGCGCCAGCAGCTTGCCCGGGACAGGCTCTGGAAACACCATATATTTT. The chain joins TRBV5-1 to TRBJ1-3; TRBD1 matches at 8 bases. The CDR3 totals 16 residues. Germline V gene lookup returns CDR1 SGHRS and CDR2 YFSETQ. With V trimmed by 1 base and J by 0 bases, 3 bases remained unmatched.

The chain is built from TRBV11-3 and TRBJ2-5, with TRBD1 matching over 9 bases. The CDR3 has 14 residues. Germline V gives CDR1 SGHNT, CDR2 YENEEA. The junction had 6 bases not matched to a gene; V was cut back by 5 bases and J by 5 bases. The CDR3 nucleotides read TGTGCCAGCAGCCCGGGACAGGGAACGGAGACCCAGTACTTC. This translates into CASSPGQGTETQYF.

The gene calls are TRBV5-1 and TRBJ1-1; D ambiguous. V lost 5 bases and J 4 bases, leaving 12 bases between the germline ends. The germline CDR1 and CDR2 sequences are SGHRS and YFSETQ. The CDR3 covers 13 residues. In DNA, the CDR3 is TGCGCCAGCAGTTGGACTTGGGGCACTGAAGCTTTCTTT. Encoded protein: CASSWTWGTEAFF.

The rearrangement joins TRBV19 to TRBJ2-3; unclear D gene. Germline CDR1 reads LNHDA; CDR2 reads SQIVND (reference sequence). With 2 bases removed from V and 0 bases from J, the gap between germline ends came to 9 bases. The CDR3 sequence is 15 residues long. This CDR3 reads CASSISGTSTDTQYF. CDR3 sequence (DNA): TGTGCCAGTAGTATATCAGGTACTAGCACAGATACGCAGTATTTT.

The chain links TRBV13 to TRBJ2-2; 7 nucleotides line up with TRBD2. Germline CDR1 and CDR2: PRHDT and FYEKMQ (reference sequence). The CDR3 has 17 amino acids. Trimming at V came to 4 bases and at J to 6 bases, leaving 14 bases not matched to a gene. This chain's CDR3 is CASSSEARTSKPGELFF. The CDR3 DNA is TGTGCCAGCAGCTCGGAGGCCAGGACTAGTAAACCCGGGGAGCTGTTTTTT.

V is TRBV24-1 and J is TRBJ1-2; D is unclear. Germline V lookup: CDR1 KGHDR, CDR2 SFDVKD. Trimming removed 3 bases from V and 6 bases from J, with 16 bases in between. This CDR3 spans 15 amino acids. DNA for the CDR3: TGTGCCACCAGTGATCTCTCCAGCCCCGGTAATGGCTACACCTTC. It translates to CATSDLSSPGNGYTF.

The chain is built from TRBV5-4 and TRBJ1-1; 8 bases align to TRBD1. The junction had 8 bases not matched to a gene; V was cut back by 2 bases and J by 5 bases. The CDR3 is 15 residues long. Germline CDR1 is SGHNT and CDR2 is YYREEE (reference sequence). The chain's CDR3 is CASSFTGQGMTEAFF. The CDR3 coding sequence is TGTGCCAGCAGCTTTACTGGACAGGGTATGACTGAAGCTTTCTTT.

The V call is TRBV3-1 (or the pseudogene TRBV3-2), the J call TRBJ1-5, with D unresolved. CDR3 length equals 14 residues. Trimming took off 2 bases at V and 2 bases at J, with 7 bases between the two ends. From germline, CDR1 is LGHDT and CDR2 YNNKEL (reference sequence). In DNA, the CDR3 is TGTGCCAGCAGCCAATACTCCGGCAATCAGCCCCAGCATTTT. Protein: CASSQYSGNQPQHF.

V usage is TRBV6-4 and J usage is TRBJ2-7, with 9 positions matching TRBD2. The CDR3 totals 18 residues. Germline assignment: CDR1 MRHNA and CDR2 SNTAGT. V trimming: 0 bases; J trimming: 3 bases; junction bases outside the gene matches: 12. CDR3 sequence (DNA): TGTGCCAGCAGTGACTCGGAGGCTAGCGGGATAAAGAACTACGAGCAGTACTTC. Its translation: CASSDSEASGIKNYEQYF.

The J gene is TRBJ2-2, the V gene TRBV5-1, with D maybe TRBD1 (5 bases). The V gene's germline CDR1 is SGHRS and CDR2 YFSETQ. Trimming shortened V by 4 bases and J by 2 bases, and 12 bases separated the two germline ends. CDR3 length: 15 residues. CDR3 amino acids: CASSRGGSNTGELFF. In DNA, the CDR3 is TGCGCCAGCAGCAGGGGCGGTTCAAACACCGGGGAGCTGTTTTTT. The full variable domain, rest sourced from reference TRBV5-1 and TRBJ2-2, is KAGVTQTPRYLIKTRGQQVTLSCSPISGHRSVSWYQQTPGQGLQFLFEYFSETQRNKGNFPGRFSGRQFSNSRSEMNVSTLELGDSALYLCASSRGGSNTGELFFGEGSRLTVL.

The chain links TRBV4-1 to TRBJ2-7; 8 nucleotides agree with TRBD2. The CDR3 covers 15 residues. V lost 4 bases and J lost 2; bases outside the gene matches: 7. Per germline, CDR1 MGHRA and CDR2 YSYEKL. The CDR3: CASSLGVAGTYEQYF. Written as DNA, the CDR3 is TGCGCCAGCAGCCTCGGGGTAGCGGGAACCTACGAGCAGTACTTC.

V usage is TRBV5-1 and J usage is TRBJ1-1; 7 bases align to TRBD1. From germline, CDR1 is SGHRS and CDR2 YFSETQ. CDR3 length: 15 residues. V lost 0 bases and J lost 5; bases outside the gene matches: 7. CDR3 sequence: CASSLGLGTETEAFF. CDR3 DNA sequence: TGCGCCAGCAGCTTGGGCTTAGGGACAGAGACTGAAGCTTTCTTT.

This chain uses TRBV2 with TRBJ2-7; D remains ambiguous. This CDR3 has 11 residues. Germline CDR1 reads SNHLY; CDR2 reads FYNNEI. The V and J ends lost 10 bases and 4 bases respectively, with 11 bases between them. CDR3 amino acids: CAIGLRYEQYF. Written as DNA, the CDR3 is TGTGCCATCGGGTTAAGATACGAGCAGTACTTC.

The J gene is TRBJ1-1, the V gene TRBV28; D gene uncertain. This CDR3 is built from 15 residues. V lost 4 bases and J lost 0, with 12 bases in between. In germline, CDR1 is MDHEN, CDR2 SYDVKM. CDR3 DNA: TGTGCCAGCAGTTCAACCCAAATTATGAACACTGAAGCTTTCTTT. This gives the protein CASSSTQIMNTEAFF. The whole variable domain, remainder taken from reference TRBV28 and TRBJ1-1, is DVKVTQSSRYLVKRTGEKVFLECVQDMDHENMFWYRQDPGLGLRLIYFSYDVKMKEKGDIPEGYSVSREKKERFSLILESASTNQTSMYLCASSSTQIMNTEAFFGQGTRLTVV.

The rearrangement joins TRBV9 to TRBJ1-2; 11 bases fit TRBD1. CDR1 SGDLS and CDR2 YYNGEE come from the germline V gene. The CDR3 sequence is 21 residues long. Germline trimming cut 3 bases from V and 1 base from J; bases unmatched to any gene: 20. Written as DNA, the CDR3 is TGTGCCAGCAGCGCAGGGGACTTCACCGGGACAGGGGGGAGACTTAACTATGGCTACACCTTC. Amino acid sequence: CASSAGDFTGTGGRLNYGYTF.

The rearrangement joins TRBV19 to TRBJ2-3; 13 positions match TRBD2. This CDR3 comprises 16 residues. Looked up from germline, CDR1 is LNHDA and CDR2 is SQIVND (reference sequence). Losses at the gene ends were 5 bases for V and 4 bases for J; bases not matched to a gene: 6. DNA of the CDR3: TGTGCCAGTAGTCCCGGACTAGCGGGAGTGGCAGATACGCAGTATTTT. This translates into CASSPGLAGVADTQYF.

The chain employs TRBV5-4 and TRBJ2-6; no clear D gene. The V gene's germline CDR1 is SGHNT and CDR2 YYREEE (reference sequence). CDR3 length equals 13 residues. Between the trimmed V and J ends, which lost 4 bases and 6 bases, there was a span of 8 bases. CDR3 loop: CASSLSTANVLTF. In DNA, the CDR3 is TGTGCCAGCAGCCTCTCGACGGCCAACGTCCTGACTTTC.